Listed here are 29 T cell receptor beta chains from one sample, sequenced in a study of T cells in Graves' hyperthyroidism and ophthalmopathy. The investigators amplified TCR beta CDR3 regions from RNA transcripts. Carried out on the TCR CDR3, a first-round RT-PCR used the HTBI primer set. Via MiXCR, TCRdb re-called the multiplex PCR reads, giving one row per CDR3 protein. This sample has 650,000 to 800,000 distinct CDR3 sequences; just under 45% occur once, and the top ten carry less than 8.5%. The sequencing sample was made of peripheral blood or thyroid tissue (not recorded which). The receptors were gathered from an adult man with Graves' disease, either hyperthyroidism or ophthalmopathy (not recorded which).

This chain connects TRBV29-1 to TRBJ1-3, with a weak D call TRBD1 (5 bases). The CDR3 is made up of 13 amino acids. V lost 6 bases to trimming and J lost 2 bases, with 11 bases between them. Germline V gene data show CDR1 as SQVTM and CDR2 as ANQGSEA. The CDR3 protein is CSVSLGAGNTIYF. CDR3 nucleotides: TGCAGCGTATCCTTGGGGGCTGGAAACACCATATATTTT. The entire variable domain, with the rest obtained from reference TRBV29-1 and TRBJ1-3, is as follows: SAVISQKPSRDICQRGTSLTIQCQVDSQVTMMFWYRQQPGQSLTLIATANQGSEATYESGFVIDKFPISRPNLTFSTLTVSNMSPEDSSIYLCSVSLGAGNTIYFGEGSWLTVV.

The chain carries TRBV2 and TRBJ1-2; 12 bases match TRBD1. V lost 5 bases and J lost 10; bases outside the gene matches: 8. Germline V gene data show CDR1 as SNHLY and CDR2 as FYNNEI. The CDR3 length is 14 residues. CDR3 sequence (DNA): TGTGCCAGCAGTTTAGTAGGGACAGGGGGCGACTACACCTTC. It yields the protein CASSLVGTGGDYTF.

With regard to this clonotype: Mismatch with germline at one junction end may stem from a read error. The genes are TRBV20-1 and TRBJ1-1; D is perhaps TRBD1 (6 bases). Germline CDR1 is DFQATT and CDR2 is SNEGSKA (reference sequence). The CDR3 has 14 amino acids. The CDR3 region has the DNA TGCAGTGCTAGTCCCCCGGACAGCTACGCTGAAGCTTCCTTT. Its translation is CSASPPDSYAEASF.

This clonotype was seen many times. The chain has TRBV24-1 and TRBJ1-5, with TRBD1 matching 7 bases. The CDR3 has 15 residues. Germline CDR1 KGHDR, CDR2 SFDVKD. Trimming took 2 bases from V and 5 from J; bases not matched to a gene: 5. CDR3 in amino acids: CATSDWTGRYQPQHF. The CDR3, as DNA: TGTGCCACCAGTGATTGGACAGGTCGTTATCAGCCCCAGCATTTT.

This clonotype has just one count. V and J are TRBV7-9 and TRBJ1-5; 8 nucleotides match TRBD1. With V trimmed by 4 bases and J by 7 bases, 12 bases remained unmatched. The V gene's germline CDR1 is SEHNR and CDR2 FQNEAQ (reference sequence). The CDR3 runs to 16 residues. For the CDR3, the DNA is TGTGCCAGCAGCTCCGACTCAGACAGGGGCGGCCAGCCCCAGCATTTT. It specifies CASSSDSDRGGQPQHF.

This chain links TRBV24-1 with TRBJ1-2; no clear D gene. This CDR3 is 13 amino acids long. In germline, CDR1 is KGHDR, CDR2 SFDVKD. V lost 9 bases and J lost 4, with 14 bases in between. The chain's CDR3 is CATSRDAGYGYTF. The CDR3 coding sequence is TGTGCCACCTCGAGGGATGCCGGCTATGGCTACACCTTC.

With regard to this clonotype: Compared with germline, one end of the junction differs, possibly owing to a read error. This rearrangement joins TRBV4-1 to TRBJ1-2, with TRBD1 matching 9 bases. Germline V lookup: CDR1 MGHRA, CDR2 YSYEKL. The length of the CDR3 is 14 residues. The CDR3 bases are TGTGCCAGCAGCCAGGACAGGGGTAACTATGGCCACACCTTC. Translated: CASSQDRGNYGHTF.

There are a few counts of this clonotype. The chain links TRBV6-1 to TRBJ1-2, with D possibly TRBD1 on 6 matching bases. The germline V and J ends were trimmed by 1 base and 6 bases, with 9 bases remaining between them. The CDR3 is made up of 13 amino acids. Germline V lookup: CDR1 MNHNS, CDR2 SASEGT. The CDR3 sequence is CASSEGTEDGYTF. The CDR3 bases are TGTGCCAGCAGTGAAGGGACAGAAGATGGCTACACCTTC.

This clonotype came up a few times. The chain recombines TRBV7-9 with TRBJ1-1; 8 bases are a match to TRBD1. The CDR3 is 15 amino acids. V lost 5 bases, J lost 2 bases, and 7 bases stayed unmatched. The germline gives CDR1 SEHNR, CDR2 FQNEAQ (reference sequence). This CDR3 is CASSQPGQGNTEAFF. CDR3 nucleotides: TGTGCCAGCAGCCAACCTGGACAGGGTAACACTGAAGCTTTCTTT.

The J gene is TRBJ1-2, the V gene TRBV29-1, with D possibly being TRBD1 (6 bases). V was trimmed by 8 bases and J by 9 bases, leaving 16 bases between them. CDR3 length: 11 amino acids. In germline, CDR1 is SQVTM, CDR2 ANQGSEA. The CDR3 DNA reads as TGCAGCCCTCGACAGGTTTGGAGCTACACCTTC. Residues: CSPRQVWSYTF.

This chain joins TRBV3-1 and TRBJ2-7; 10 positions agree with TRBD2. After removal of 0 bases from V and 3 bases from J, the junction contained 5 bases not matched to a gene. The germline gives CDR1 LGHDT, CDR2 YNNKEL (reference sequence). The CDR3 is made up of 16 amino acids. The CDR3 spells CASSQDSASGSYEQYF. DNA for the CDR3: TGTGCCAGCAGCCAAGACTCGGCTAGCGGGAGCTACGAGCAGTACTTC.

This clonotype was seen many times. This chain links TRBV10-3 with TRBJ1-1; possible D gene TRBD1, 5 bases. Between the trimmed V and J ends, which lost 10 bases and 1 base, there was a span of 13 bases. CDR3 length: 13 amino acids. Germline V lookup: CDR1 ENHRY, CDR2 SYGVKD. The CDR3 bases are TGTGCCACCGGGACGGGGTGGAACACTGAAGCTTTCTTT. Translated: CATGTGWNTEAFF.

This clonotype was observed at least ten times. The V call is TRBV19, the J call TRBJ1-5, with D tentatively TRBD1 (5 bases). In germline, CDR1 is LNHDA, CDR2 SQIVND (reference sequence). The V and J ends lost 4 bases and 7 bases respectively, with 14 bases between them. This CDR3 is 14 amino acids long. CDR3 sequence reads: CASSKFGTGQPQHF. CDR3 sequence (DNA): TGTGCCAGTAGTAAGTTCGGGACCGGACAGCCCCAGCATTTT.

This clonotype was observed many times. This chain links TRBV7-2 with TRBJ1-6; D ambiguous. There are 13 residues in the CDR3. Between the trimmed V and J ends, which lost 5 bases and 7 bases, there was a span of 9 bases. Germline-derived CDR1 and CDR2 are SGHTA and FQGNSA. The CDR3 DNA reads TGTGCCAGCAGCCGACAAATAAATTCACCCCTCCACTTT. The encoded protein is CASSRQINSPLHF.

Details on this clonotype: Being one base from a much bigger clone, this may be a read error. The chain joins TRBV10-3 to TRBJ1-2; possible D gene TRBD1, 5 bases. V lost 3 bases, J lost 6 bases, and 14 bases lay in between. Per germline, CDR1 ENHRY and CDR2 SYGVKD. The CDR3 runs to 14 residues. CDR3 nucleotides: TGTGCCATCAGTGAATCTTGGGGGAGTAATGGCTACACCTTC. Amino acids: CAISESWGSNGYTF.

The rearrangement joins TRBV19 to TRBJ1-5; a possible D gene is TRBD1 (5 bases). V gave up 0 bases and J gave up 5 bases, with 11 bases separating them. The CDR3 has 15 amino acids. Per germline, CDR1 LNHDA and CDR2 SQIVND (reference sequence). The CDR3 region has the DNA TGTGCCAGTAGTATAGAACGGGGGAATTATCAGCCCCAGCATTTT. This translates into CASSIERGNYQPQHF.

The rearrangement uses TRBV7-8 and TRBJ2-5, with TRBD1 identical over 10 bases. With 5 bases clipped from V and 1 base from J, the junction kept 4 bases outside the gene matches. Germline CDR1 reads SGHVS; CDR2 reads FQNEAQ. The CDR3 extends over 15 amino acids. Here the CDR3 reads CASSTGQGVQETQYF. Written as DNA, the CDR3 is TGTGCCAGCAGCACCGGACAGGGGGTCCAAGAGACCCAGTACTTC.

This clonotype has just a few counts. The chain is built from TRBV7-9 and TRBJ1-1, with D possibly being TRBD1 (5 bases). The CDR3 is made up of 18 amino acids. Germline-derived CDR1 and CDR2 are SEHNR and FQNEAQ (reference sequence). V lost 0 bases and J 0 bases, leaving 17 bases between the germline ends. The CDR3: CASSLALIGVGLNTEAFF. DNA of the CDR3: TGTGCCAGCAGCTTAGCGCTCATAGGGGTAGGATTGAACACTGAAGCTTTCTTT.

In its sample, this clonotype was seen many times. This chain uses TRBV4-2 with TRBJ1-6; no firm D call. This CDR3 has 14 residues. Trimming took 0 bases from V and 8 from J, leaving 8 bases between them. The germline V gene has CDR1 LGHNA and CDR2 YNFKEQ. The CDR3 region is CASSQDFADSPLHF. The CDR3 DNA is TGTGCCAGCAGCCAAGATTTCGCAGATTCACCCCTCCACTTT.

With respect to this clonotype: A much bigger clone sits one base away, suggesting this may be a read error. V usage is TRBV9 and J usage is TRBJ1-1; D might be TRBD1 (6 bases). CDR1 is SGDLS and CDR2 is YYNGEE in the germline V gene. The CDR3 has 13 residues. The CDR3 sequence: CTSSVTGGLEAFF. The CDR3 DNA is TGTACCAGCAGCGTGACCGGGGGGCTCGAAGCTTTCTTT. The entire variable domain, with the rest obtained from reference TRBV9 and TRBJ1-1, is as follows: DSGVTQTPKHLITATGQRVTLRCSPRSGDLSVYWYQQSLDQGLQFLIQYYNGEERAKGNILERFSAQQFPDLHSELNLSSLELGDSALYFCTSSVTGGLEAFFGQGTRLTVV.

The rearrangement uses TRBV14 and TRBJ1-1; 8 nucleotides align to TRBD1. Germline values: CDR1 SGHDN, CDR2 FVKESK. The CDR3 sequence is 15 residues long. The V gene end was trimmed by 0 bases and the J gene end by 6 bases; junction bases not matched to a gene: 6. The CDR3 coding sequence is TGTGCCAGCAGCCAAGATCCAGGGGGCCTATCTGAAGCTTTCTTT. It encodes CASSQDPGGLSEAFF.

Only a few counts were recorded for this clonotype. The chain recombines TRBV20-1 with TRBJ2-7; the match to TRBD1 covers 7 bases. The J segment lost 5 bases and the V segment lost 5 bases, leaving 9 bases of the junction unmatched. The CDR3 is made up of 13 amino acids. Germline V gives CDR1 DFQATT, CDR2 SNEGSKA (reference sequence). DNA of the CDR3: TGCAGTGCTTTTTCAGGGGGAAGGAACGAGCAGTACTTC. The encoded protein is CSAFSGGRNEQYF.

This clonotype was recorded at least ten times. The V and J genes are TRBV20-1 and TRBJ2-7, with 11 positions matching TRBD2. The CDR3 is 14 amino acids. J was trimmed by 3 bases and V by 3 bases; bases with no gene match: 4. Germline V gene sequence: CDR1 DFQATT, CDR2 SNEGSKA (reference sequence). CDR3 loop: CSASAGTSGYEQYF. The CDR3 DNA reads TGCAGTGCTAGCGCCGGGACTAGCGGCTACGAGCAGTACTTC.

This clonotype was observed at least ten times. The chain uses TRBV15 and TRBJ1-3, with TRBD1 matching 7 bases. CDR3 length: 15 residues. Germline CDR1 reads LNHNV; CDR2 reads YYDKDF (reference sequence). The ends lost 6 bases at V and 2 bases at J; junction bases unmatched: 7. CDR3 DNA: TGTGCCACCAGGCGACAGGGAGCAGCTGGAAACACCATATATTTT. Translating gives CATRRQGAAGNTIYF.

The chain combines TRBV20-1 with TRBJ1-4; TRBD1 might be the D (6 bases). CDR1 and CDR2 from the germline V gene are DFQATT and SNEGSKA (reference sequence). Trimming took 6 bases from V and 7 from J, leaving 18 bases between them. The CDR3 is 14 residues long. The CDR3 region is CSAFEGGASEKLFF. The CDR3 nucleotides read TGCAGTGCCTTCGAGGGGGGCGCATCTGAAAAACTGTTTTTT.

This clonotype was recorded many times. The CDR3 nucleotides read TGTGCCAGCAGCGCCCTAACAGGGGTAACTCAGCCCCAGCATTTT. It is translated as CASSALTGVTQPQHF. The rearrangement uses TRBV7-2 and TRBJ1-5, with TRBD1 matching 7 bases. The CDR3 runs 15 residues. Germline V CDR1 and CDR2: SGHTA, FQGNSA. The trim removed 5 bases at V and 6 bases at J, leaving 10 bases unmatched.

V usage is TRBV27 and J usage is TRBJ2-5; a weak D match, TRBD2 (5 bases). The V gene's germline CDR1 is MNHEY and CDR2 SMNVEV (reference sequence). V lost 3 bases and J 0 bases, leaving 8 bases between the germline ends. This CDR3 is built from 14 residues. This chain's CDR3 is CASSFEGNQETQYF. DNA for the CDR3: TGTGCCAGCAGTTTCGAGGGTAACCAAGAGACCCAGTACTTC.

This clonotype was recorded at least ten times. The chain uses TRBV7-9 and TRBJ1-2; D gene ambiguous. This CDR3 is built from 13 residues. Trimming took off 4 bases at V and 4 bases at J, with 10 bases between the two ends. CDR1 and CDR2 (germline): SEHNR, FQNEAQ (reference sequence). The CDR3 DNA is TGTGCCAGCAGCTCAGGACTAAGCTATGGCTACACCTTC. It codes for CASSSGLSYGYTF.

The V gene is TRBV11-2, the J gene TRBJ2-7, with 11 bases lining up with TRBD2. Trimming took 5 bases from V and 6 from J; bases not matched to a gene: 9. Germline CDR1 reads SGHAT; CDR2 reads FQNNGV. The CDR3 runs 15 residues. The DNA for the CDR3 is TGTGCCAGCAGCCTGTTAGCGGGGGGGCCCGGCGAGCAGTACTTC. It is translated as CASSLLAGGPGEQYF.